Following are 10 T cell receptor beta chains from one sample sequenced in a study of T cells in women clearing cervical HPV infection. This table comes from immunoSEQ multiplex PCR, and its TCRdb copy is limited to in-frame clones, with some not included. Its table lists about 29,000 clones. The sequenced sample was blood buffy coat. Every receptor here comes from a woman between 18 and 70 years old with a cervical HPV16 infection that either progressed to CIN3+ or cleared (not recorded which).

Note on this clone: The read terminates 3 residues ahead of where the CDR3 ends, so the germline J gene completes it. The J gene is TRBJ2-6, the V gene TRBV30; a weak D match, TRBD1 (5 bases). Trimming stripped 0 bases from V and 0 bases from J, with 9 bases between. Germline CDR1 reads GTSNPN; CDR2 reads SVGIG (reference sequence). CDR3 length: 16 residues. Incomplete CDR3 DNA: TGTGCCTGGAGTGTACAGGCCGTCTCTGGGGCCAACGTC. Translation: CAWSVQAVSGANV. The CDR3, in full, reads CAWSVQAVSGANVLTF.

Incomplete CDR3 DNA: TGTGCCAGTAGTAGCGGGGGACGCCTTAATGAG. The encoded protein is CASSSGGRLNE. The CDR3, in full, reads CASSSGGRLNEQFF. This sequence joins TRBV19 and TRBJ2-1; TRBD2 aligns across 7 bases. With the read ending 3 residues before the CDR3 end, the germline J gene is used to fill in that end. The junction had 7 bases not matched to a gene; V was cut back by 4 bases and J by 7 bases. The length of the CDR3 is 14 residues. The germline gives CDR1 LNHDA, CDR2 SQIVND (reference sequence).

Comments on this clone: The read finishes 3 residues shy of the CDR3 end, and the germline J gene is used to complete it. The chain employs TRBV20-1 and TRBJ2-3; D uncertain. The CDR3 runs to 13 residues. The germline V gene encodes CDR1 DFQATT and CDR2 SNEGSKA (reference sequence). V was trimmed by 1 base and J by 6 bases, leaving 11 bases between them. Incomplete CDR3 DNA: TGCAGTGCTAGAGGCGTAACCATCGATACG. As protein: CSARGVTIDT. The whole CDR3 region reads CSARGVTIDTQYF.

The CDR3 spells CASSLTVNTEAFF. CDR3 DNA (partial): TGTGCCAGCAGTTTGACAGTGAACACTGAA. The chain is built from TRBV6-4 and TRBJ1-1, with D perhaps matching TRBD1 (5 bases). The read halts 3 residues ahead of the CDR3 end, with the missing end drawn from the germline J gene. The CDR3 covers 13 residues. Germline V gene sequence: CDR1 MRHNA, CDR2 SNTAGT. Trimming stripped 5 bases from V and 0 bases from J, with 7 bases between.

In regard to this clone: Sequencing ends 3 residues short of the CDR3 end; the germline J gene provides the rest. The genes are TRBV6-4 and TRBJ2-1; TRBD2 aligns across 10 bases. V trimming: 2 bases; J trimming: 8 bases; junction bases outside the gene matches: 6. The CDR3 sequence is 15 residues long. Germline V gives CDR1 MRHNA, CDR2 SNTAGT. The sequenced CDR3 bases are TGTGCCAGCAGTGACAGCGCAGCGGGGGGGCATGAG. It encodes CASSDSAAGGHE. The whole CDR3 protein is CASSDSAAGGHEQFF.

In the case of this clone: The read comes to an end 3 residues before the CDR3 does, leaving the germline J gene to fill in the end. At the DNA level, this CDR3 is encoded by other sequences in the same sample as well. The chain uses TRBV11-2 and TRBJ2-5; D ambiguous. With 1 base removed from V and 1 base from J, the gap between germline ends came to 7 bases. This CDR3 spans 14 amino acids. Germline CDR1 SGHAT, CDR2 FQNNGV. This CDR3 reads CASSLGQFQETQYF. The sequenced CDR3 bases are TGTGCCAGCAGCTTAGGACAATTCCAAGAGACC. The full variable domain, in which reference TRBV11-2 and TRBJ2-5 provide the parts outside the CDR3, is EAGVAQSPRYKIIEKRQSVAFWCNPISGHATLYWYQQILGQGPKLLIQFQNNGVVDDSQLPKDRFSAERLKGVDSTLKIQPAKLEDSAVYLCASSLGQFQETQYFGPGTRLLVL.

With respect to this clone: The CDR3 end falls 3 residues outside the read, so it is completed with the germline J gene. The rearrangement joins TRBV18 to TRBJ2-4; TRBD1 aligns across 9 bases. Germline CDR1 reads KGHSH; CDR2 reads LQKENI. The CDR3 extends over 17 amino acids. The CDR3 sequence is CASSPPLKGQGVHGQYF. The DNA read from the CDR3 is TGTGCCAGCTCACCACCTTTAAAGGGACAGGGAGTGCATGGT.

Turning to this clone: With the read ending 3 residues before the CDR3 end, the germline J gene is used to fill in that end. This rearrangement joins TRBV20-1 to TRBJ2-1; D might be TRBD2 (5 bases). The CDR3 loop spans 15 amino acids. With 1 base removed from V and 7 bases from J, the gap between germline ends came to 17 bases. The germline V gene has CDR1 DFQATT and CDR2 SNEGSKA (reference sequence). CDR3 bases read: TGCAGTGCTAGAGTTTCGCTAACTAGGTCGAATGAG. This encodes CSARVSLTRSNE. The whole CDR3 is CSARVSLTRSNEQFF.

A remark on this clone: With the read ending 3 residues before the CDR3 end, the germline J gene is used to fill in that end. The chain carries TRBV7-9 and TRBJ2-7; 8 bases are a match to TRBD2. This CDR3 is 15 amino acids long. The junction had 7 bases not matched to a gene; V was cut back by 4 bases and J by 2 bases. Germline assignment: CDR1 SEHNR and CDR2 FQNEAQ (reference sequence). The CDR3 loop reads CASSSTGGLAYEQYF. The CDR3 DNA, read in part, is TGTGCCAGCAGCTCAACCGGGGGACTAGCCTACGAG.

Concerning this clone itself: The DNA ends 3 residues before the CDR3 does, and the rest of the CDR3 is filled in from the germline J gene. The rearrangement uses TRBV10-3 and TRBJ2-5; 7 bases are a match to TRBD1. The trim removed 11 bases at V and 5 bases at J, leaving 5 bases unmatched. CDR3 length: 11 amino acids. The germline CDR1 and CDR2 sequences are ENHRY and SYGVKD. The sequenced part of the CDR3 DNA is TGTGCCTTCTACAGGGGTGAGACC. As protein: CAFYRGET. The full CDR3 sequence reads CAFYRGETQYF.